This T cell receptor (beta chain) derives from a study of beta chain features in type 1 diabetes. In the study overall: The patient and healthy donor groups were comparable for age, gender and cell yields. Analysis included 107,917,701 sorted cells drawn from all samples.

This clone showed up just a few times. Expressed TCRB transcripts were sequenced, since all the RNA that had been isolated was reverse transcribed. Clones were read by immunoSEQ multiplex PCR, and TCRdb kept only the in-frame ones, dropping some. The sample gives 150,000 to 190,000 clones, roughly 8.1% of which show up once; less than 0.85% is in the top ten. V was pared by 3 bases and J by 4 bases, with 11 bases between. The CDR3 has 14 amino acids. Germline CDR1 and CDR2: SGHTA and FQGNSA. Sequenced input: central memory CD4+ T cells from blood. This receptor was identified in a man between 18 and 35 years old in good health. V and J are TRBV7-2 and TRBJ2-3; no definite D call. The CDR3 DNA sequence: TGTGCCAGCAGCTTGCGAGGCGCGGCAGATACGCAGTATTTT. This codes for CASSLRGAADTQYF.